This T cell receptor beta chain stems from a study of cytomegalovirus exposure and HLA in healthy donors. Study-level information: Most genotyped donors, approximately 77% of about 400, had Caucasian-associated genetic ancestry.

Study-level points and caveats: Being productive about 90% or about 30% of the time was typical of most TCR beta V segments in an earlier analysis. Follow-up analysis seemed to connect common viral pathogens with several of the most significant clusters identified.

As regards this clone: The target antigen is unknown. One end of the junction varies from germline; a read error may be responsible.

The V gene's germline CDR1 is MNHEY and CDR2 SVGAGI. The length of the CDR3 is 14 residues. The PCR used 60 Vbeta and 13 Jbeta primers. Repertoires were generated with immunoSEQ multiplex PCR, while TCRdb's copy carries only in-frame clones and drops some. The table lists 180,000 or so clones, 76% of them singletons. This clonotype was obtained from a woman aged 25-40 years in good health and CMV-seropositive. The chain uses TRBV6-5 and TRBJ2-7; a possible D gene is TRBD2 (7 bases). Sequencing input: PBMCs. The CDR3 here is CAGSLGGGIYEQYF. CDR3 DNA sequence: TGTGCCGGCAGCCTGGGGGGGGGCATCTACGAGCAGTACTTC.